Described below is a single TCR beta chain sequence and its context. What it recognizes is unknown. With 60 Vbeta and 13 Jbeta primers, the PCR was carried out. This table comes from immunoSEQ multiplex PCR, and its TCRdb copy is limited to in-frame clones, with some not included. Among around 150,000 clones listed, 80% were seen once. This sample is part of a study of cytomegalovirus exposure and HLA in healthy donors. General study findings and limits: CMV antigen specificity of three CMV-associated chains was confirmed in vitro. Among donors in an Asian-associated ancestry cluster, a later analysis reportedly found fewer N-insertions than the approximately 700-donor mean. A later analysis found most CMV-associated TCR beta chains apparently HLA-restricted. Previously analyzed data showed that most TCR beta V segments were productive at a frequency of about 90% or about 30%.

V lost 7 bases, J lost 2 bases, and 8 bases stayed unmatched. The germline V gene has CDR1 MDHEN and CDR2 SYDVKM. The CDR3 has 14 amino acids. The chain uses TRBV28 and TRBJ2-7, with TRBD1 matching 7 bases. The receptor comes from a man in his thirties or forties in good health and CMV-seronegative. Sequenced material: PBMCs. The CDR3 sequence: CASTVDRVAYEQYF. The CDR3 DNA sequence: TGTGCCAGCACCGTCGACAGGGTTGCCTACGAGCAGTACTTC.